This T cell receptor (beta chain) is drawn from a study of T cell responses to AZD1222 COVID-19 vaccine. The sample holds one count of this clone. Germline trimming cut 3 bases from V and 16 bases from J; bases unmatched to any gene: 17. CDR1 and CDR2 (germline): SGHNT, YYREEE (reference sequence). The CDR3 contains 15 residues. The method was immunoSEQ multiplex PCR; TCRdb's version includes in-frame clones alone and lacks a portion of them. The table records about 120,000 clones, 70% to 90% of them present only once. The chain uses TRBV5-4 and TRBJ2-1, with 9 bases identical to TRBD1. Material: peripheral blood, obtained 28 days after the second AZD1222 dose. The receptor was derived from an adult who received the AZD1222 COVID-19 vaccine. This CDR3 is CASSSGTGWYQTGFF. As DNA, the CDR3 is TGTGCCAGCAGCTCCGGGACAGGGTGGTATCAAACGGGATTCTTC.